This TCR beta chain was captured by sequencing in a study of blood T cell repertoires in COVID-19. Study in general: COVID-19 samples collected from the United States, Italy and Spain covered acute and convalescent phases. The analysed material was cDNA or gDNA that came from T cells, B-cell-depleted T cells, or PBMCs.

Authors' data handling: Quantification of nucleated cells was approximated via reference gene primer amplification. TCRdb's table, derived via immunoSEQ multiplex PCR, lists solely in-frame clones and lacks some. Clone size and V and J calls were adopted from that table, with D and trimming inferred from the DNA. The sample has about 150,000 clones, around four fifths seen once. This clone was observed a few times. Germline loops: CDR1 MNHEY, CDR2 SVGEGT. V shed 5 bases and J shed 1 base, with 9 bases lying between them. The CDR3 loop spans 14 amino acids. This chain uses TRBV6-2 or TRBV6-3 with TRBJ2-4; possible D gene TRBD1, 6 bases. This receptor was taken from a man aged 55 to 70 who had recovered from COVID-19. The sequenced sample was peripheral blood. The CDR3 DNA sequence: TGTGCCAGCAGTGGGGGCGCGGCCAAAAACATTCAGTACTTC. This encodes CASSGGAAKNIQYF.